This TCR beta chain originates from a study of T cells in Graves' hyperthyroidism and ophthalmopathy. Template material for amplifying TCR beta CDR3 regions consisted of RNA transcripts. HTBI primers were the set used in a first-round RT-PCR of the TCR CDR3. TCRdb recomputed calls from the multiplex PCR reads with MiXCR, one row per CDR3 protein. This table holds about 500,000 distinct CDR3 sequences, more than 15% found once. This clonotype appeared many times. The germline gene is not matched at one end of the junction; a read error may be the cause. The CDR3 spans 15 residues. Ophthalmopathy cases met thresholds of Clinical Activity Score at least 3, NOSPECS grade at least 4 and duration under 3 months.

The chain recombines TRBV12-3 or TRBV12-4 with TRBJ2-1; no reliable D call. This receptor was identified in a woman aged 18-29 years with Graves' ophthalmopathy. The sequenced sample consisted of blood. The CDR3 sequence is CASSLIGSTYNEQFF. CDR3 coding DNA: TGCGCCAGCAGCTTAATAGGAAGTACCTACAATGAGCAGTTCTTC.